A single sample is the source of the 23 T cell receptor beta chains below, sequenced in a study of CD8 T cells in ankylosing spondylitis. MiXCR, run by TCRdb on the 5' RACE reads, gives a single entry per CDR3 protein. The sample holds approximately 250,000 distinct CDR3 sequences, over 9.5% seen once. The sample taken for sequencing was blood, either unsorted or a sorted T cell fraction (not recorded which). All receptors come from a male donor with ankylosing spondylitis or in good health (not recorded which).

This clonotype was counted at least ten times. V and J are TRBV12-3 or TRBV12-4 and TRBJ2-7; TRBD2 might be the D (7 bases). The CDR3 contains 15 residues. Trimming removed 5 bases from V and 5 bases from J, with 19 bases in between. Here the CDR3 reads CASSQGRGQLNEQYF. The DNA for the CDR3 is TGTGCCAGCAGTCAGGGGAGGGGACAACTAAACGAGCAGTACTTC.

This clonotype occurred many times. The chain combines TRBV3-1 with TRBJ1-2; D gene uncertain. From germline, CDR1 is LGHDT and CDR2 YNNKEL (reference sequence). This CDR3 spans 15 amino acids. V gave up 0 bases and J gave up 5 bases, with 13 bases separating them. CDR3 DNA: TGTGCCAGCAGCCAAGATGTGGCGACCCCATATGGCTACACCTTC. Its translation is CASSQDVATPYGYTF. The whole variable domain, remainder taken from reference TRBV3-1 and TRBJ1-2, is DTAVSQTPKYLVTQMGNDKSIKCEQNLGHDTMYWYKQDSKKFLKIMFSYNNKELIINETVPNRFSPKSPDKAHLNLHINSLELGDSAVYFCASSQDVATPYGYTFGSGTRLTVV.

This clonotype was seen ten or more times. The chain links TRBV27 to TRBJ1-6; TRBD1 aligns across 8 bases. Trimming removed 7 bases from V and 7 bases from J; junction bases left unmatched: 6. Germline assignment: CDR1 MNHEY and CDR2 SMNVEV (reference sequence). CDR3 length: 14 residues. This chain's CDR3 is CASTVTGANSPLHF. The DNA of the CDR3 is TGTGCCAGCACCGTGACAGGGGCCAATTCACCCCTCCACTTT.

In the case of this clonotype: This sequence may be a read error, since a much larger clone differs from it by one base. The V call is TRBV7-9, the J call TRBJ2-5; D unclear. This CDR3 comprises 12 residues. V was clipped by 5 bases and J by 5 bases, with 9 bases between them. The germline V gene encodes CDR1 SEHNR and CDR2 FQNEAQ (reference sequence). The CDR3 coding sequence is TGTGCCAGCAGCCACAATTGGGAGACCCAGTACTTC. Protein product: CASSHNWETQYF.

The chain is built from TRBV2 and TRBJ2-1; 10 bases line up with TRBD2. There are 11 residues in the CDR3. Germline V gives CDR1 SNHLY, CDR2 FYNNEI. Here the CDR3 DNA reads TGTGGGACTAGCGGACACAATGAGCAGTTCTTC. Its translation is CGTSGHNEQFF.

This clonotype was seen more than once but under ten times. J is TRBJ2-1 and V is TRBV23-1, with TRBD2 as a possible D gene (5 bases). TRBV23-1 is marked as an open reading frame, function uncertain. Trimming shortened V by 1 base and J by 0 bases, and 10 bases separated the two germline ends. CDR3 size: 16 residues. This CDR3 is CASSQYGGYSYNEQFF. CDR3 DNA: TGCGCCAGCAGTCAATACGGCGGGTACTCCTACAATGAGCAGTTCTTC.

This clonotype was seen repeatedly, ten times or more. The chain has TRBV4-1 and TRBJ1-2, with 7 bases fitting TRBD1. The CDR3 extends over 15 amino acids. Germline lookup yields CDR1 MGHRA and CDR2 YSYEKL. The ends lost 2 bases at V and 4 bases at J; junction bases unmatched: 7. DNA of the CDR3: TGCGCCAGCAGCCAACGCACTGACAGGGTCTATGGCTACACCTTC. It codes for CASSQRTDRVYGYTF.

This clonotype was recorded at least ten times. The gene calls are TRBV9 and TRBJ2-1; a possible D gene is TRBD2 (6 bases). Trimming left V 2 bases short and J 7 bases short, with 13 bases between. This CDR3 spans 14 amino acids. Germline values: CDR1 SGDLS, CDR2 YYNGEE. This chain's CDR3 is CASSVTGTFNEQFF. In nucleotides, the CDR3 is TGTGCCAGCAGCGTCACCGGGACTTTTAATGAGCAGTTCTTC.

In its sample, this clonotype was seen a few times. The chain has TRBV11-2 and TRBJ2-1; D gene ambiguous. The V end lost 1 base, the J end lost 7 bases, and 8 bases lay between the germline ends. This CDR3 comprises 13 residues. CDR1 and CDR2 from the germline V gene are SGHAT and FQNNGV. The CDR3 loop reads CASSLGLKNEQFF. The DNA for the CDR3 is TGTGCCAGCAGCTTAGGCCTCAAAAATGAGCAGTTCTTC.

A few counts support this clonotype. This chain links TRBV7-9 with TRBJ1-1, with 9 bases lining up with TRBD1. This CDR3 region has 15 residues. J lost 0 bases, V lost 5 bases, and 4 bases had no gene match. Per the germline V gene, CDR1 is SEHNR and CDR2 is FQNEAQ (reference sequence). This chain's CDR3 is CASSLWTGVNTEAFF. CDR3 bases: TGTGCCAGCAGCCTCTGGACAGGGGTGAACACTGAAGCTTTCTTT.

This clonotype was picked up many times. V usage is TRBV4-1 and J usage is TRBJ2-7; D is ambiguous. The CDR3 totals 18 residues. V lost 1 base, J lost 0 bases, and 19 bases lay in between. The germline CDR1 and CDR2 sequences are MGHRA and YSYEKL. The CDR3 DNA reads as TGCGCCAGCAGCCAAGGGCGGAACCCGAACGATCCCTCCTACGAGCAGTACTTC. Translation: CASSQGRNPNDPSYEQYF.

This clonotype was counted at least ten times. J is TRBJ1-1 and V is TRBV5-1, with no clear D. V was pared by 0 bases and J by 0 bases, with 12 bases between. Germline-derived CDR1 and CDR2 are SGHRS and YFSETQ. The CDR3 extends over 16 amino acids. The CDR3 DNA reads as TGCGCCAGCAGCTTGGACCGCTTGGCCCTGAACACTGAAGCTTTCTTT. Protein: CASSLDRLALNTEAFF.

This clonotype showed up many times. V gene TRBV7-6 combines with J gene TRBJ2-7; the D gene is possibly TRBD2 (5 bases). This CDR3 region has 16 residues. The germline V gene has CDR1 SGHVS and CDR2 FNYEAQ. Trimming removed 5 bases from V and 2 bases from J, with 19 bases in between. CDR3 bases: TGTGCCAGCAGCAAATACGGGCAGGAGGCCACCTACGAGCAGTACTTC. Protein product: CASSKYGQEATYEQYF.

On this clonotype: The junction and the germline gene differ at one end; a read error may be behind it. The V call is TRBV14, the J call TRBJ2-2, with unresolved D. The V gene's germline CDR1 is SGHDN and CDR2 FVKESK. The CDR3 is 14 amino acids. The CDR3: CANSQVLGTGELFF. In DNA form, the CDR3 reads TGTGCCAACAGCCAAGTTCTCGGCACCGGGGAGCTGTTTTTT.

This clonotype was seen at least ten times. The J gene is TRBJ2-3, the V gene TRBV28; 7 bases map to TRBD2. Trimming at V came to 1 base and at J to 1 base, leaving 2 bases not matched to a gene. The CDR3 covers 15 residues. Germline V gene lookup returns CDR1 MDHEN and CDR2 SYDVKM. The CDR3 coding sequence is TGTGCCAGCAGTTTATTTCTAGCGGGCACAGATACGCAGTATTTT. Translating it yields CASSLFLAGTDTQYF. Supplemented by reference TRBV28 and TRBJ2-3, the full variable domain reads DVKVTQSSRYLVKRTGEKVFLECVQDMDHENMFWYRQDPGLGLRLIYFSYDVKMKEKGDIPEGYSVSREKKERFSLILESASTNQTSMYLCASSLFLAGTDTQYFGPGTRLTVL.

This clonotype was counted many times. The chain recombines TRBV2 with TRBJ2-5, with 8 bases identical to TRBD2. The CDR3 is made up of 16 amino acids. Germline-derived CDR1 and CDR2 are SNHLY and FYNNEI. V shed 7 bases and J 1 base; nucleotides not matched to a gene: 11. CDR3 amino acids: CASKGWSGGLQETQYF. CDR3 coding DNA: TGTGCCAGCAAAGGATGGAGCGGGGGCCTCCAAGAGACCCAGTACTTC.

This clonotype was recorded at least ten times. The chain links TRBV6-1 to TRBJ2-1; D remains ambiguous. CDR1 is MNHNS and CDR2 is SASEGT in the germline V gene. With 1 base removed from V and 4 bases from J, the gap between germline ends came to 11 bases. This CDR3 is 15 amino acids long. The CDR3 reads CASSEGLLGYNEQFF. For the CDR3, the DNA is TGTGCCAGCAGTGAAGGTCTCTTAGGGTACAATGAGCAGTTCTTC.

This clonotype has more than one count but fewer than ten. The chain carries TRBV4-2 and TRBJ2-7, with D tentatively TRBD2 (5 bases). Germline assignment: CDR1 LGHNA and CDR2 YNFKEQ. Trimming stripped 2 bases from V and 2 bases from J, with 16 bases between. This CDR3 spans 16 amino acids. CDR3 bases: TGTGCCAGCAGCCAACGTGAAGCCGGGGAACCCTACGAGCAGTACTTC. The encoded protein is CASSQREAGEPYEQYF.

This clonotype was seen only a few times. The J gene is TRBJ2-1, the V gene TRBV9; perhaps TRBD2 as D (6 bases). The CDR3 length is 15 residues. Germline V gives CDR1 SGDLS, CDR2 YYNGEE. With 0 bases removed from V and 5 bases from J, the gap between germline ends came to 12 bases. CDR3 sequence: CASSVGGLLNNEQFF. DNA of the CDR3: TGTGCCAGCAGCGTAGGGGGACTCCTCAACAATGAGCAGTTCTTC.

The chain carries TRBV20-1 and TRBJ2-2; D might be TRBD1 or TRBD2, each matching 5 bases. CDR1 and CDR2 (germline): DFQATT, SNEGSKA (reference sequence). V shed 3 bases and J shed 1 base, with 9 bases lying between them. The CDR3 contains 14 residues. The DNA of the CDR3 is TGCAGTGCTAGGAGGGACCTGAACACCGGGGAGCTGTTTTTT. Translation gives CSARRDLNTGELFF.

This clonotype was seen many times. This chain joins TRBV30 and TRBJ2-7; 8 bases agree with TRBD1. V gave up 8 bases and J gave up 2 bases; unmatched junction bases: 5. Per the germline V gene, CDR1 is GTSNPN and CDR2 is SVGIG (reference sequence). The CDR3 loop spans 12 amino acids. The CDR3 region is CAGSGGPYEQYF. As DNA, the CDR3 is TGTGCCGGATCAGGGGGCCCCTACGAGCAGTACTTC.

The chain links TRBV5-1 to TRBJ2-2; a weak D match, TRBD1 (6 bases). The CDR3 has 16 residues. The V and J ends lost 0 bases and 4 bases respectively, with 13 bases between them. Germline CDR1 is SGHRS and CDR2 is YFSETQ. CDR3 sequence (DNA): TGCGCCAGCAGCTTGGTCGGGCAGGGGCTCACCGGGGAGCTGTTTTTT. This translates into CASSLVGQGLTGELFF.

There are many counts of this clonotype. V and J are TRBV20-1 and TRBJ2-5; perhaps D is TRBD1 or TRBD2 (6 bases each). V was cut by 5 bases and J by 4 bases, with 11 bases left in between. CDR1 and CDR2 from the germline V gene are DFQATT and SNEGSKA (reference sequence). CDR3 size: 12 residues. The CDR3 loop is CSAQGGLETQYF. The CDR3 region has the DNA TGCAGTGCTCAAGGGGGGTTAGAGACCCAGTACTTC.